A single sample gave rise to the 22 T cell receptor beta chains below, sequenced in a study of a mutant IDH1 vaccine in newly diagnosed glioma (dated by TCRdb to the early 2020s). Receptor libraries were prepared by the immunoSEQ multiplex PCR assay. The source is immuneACCESS, and TCRdb retained only in-frame sequences with V and J called. Part of the clones is not carried over; for the studies checked, unresolved V genes explain less than half of this, and the remainder is unexplained. In this sample the table shows fewer than 100,000 clones, about 91% of which occur a single time. The ten biggest clones cover roughly 0.56% of the sample. Explained via the paper, the time point label denotes: week 5, during vaccination. Each vaccine dose was 300 ug of a 20-mer mutant IDH1 peptide in Montanide, given subcutaneously with topical imiquimod. Antigens of these TCRs are unknown. This sample comprised PBMCs, obtained from a glioma patient whose treatment included an IDH1 peptide vaccine. The source of these receptors is a woman aged 50 to 60 with glioma.

The V and J genes are TRBV27 and TRBJ2-3; 11 bases agree with TRBD2. With V trimmed by 5 bases and J by 3 bases, 7 bases remained unmatched. This CDR3 comprises 16 residues. Germline-derived CDR1 and CDR2 are MNHEY and SMNVEV (reference sequence). The CDR3 sequence is CASSPLAGGRTDTQYF. The CDR3 nucleotides read TGTGCCAGCAGTCCCTTAGCGGGAGGGAGGACAGATACGCAGTATTTT.

The CDR3 bases are TGTGCCAGCAGTTCCCCGGGACGCACACTAAATAGCAATCAGCCCCAGCATTTT. Protein: CASSSPGRTLNSNQPQHF. This chain uses TRBV28 with TRBJ1-5, with D perhaps TRBD1 (5 bases). This CDR3 is 18 amino acids long. From germline, CDR1 is MDHEN and CDR2 SYDVKM. V gave up 4 bases and J gave up 0 bases, with 19 bases separating them.

On this clone: An end of the junction differs from the germline gene, which may be a read error. The rearrangement uses TRBV14 and TRBJ2-7; D remains ambiguous. CDR1 and CDR2 (germline): SGHDN, FVKESK. This CDR3 has 13 residues. The CDR3 DNA reads as TGTGCCAGCAGCGATATAAACCACTACGAGCAGCACTTC. Encoded protein: CASSDINHYEQHF.

The chain employs TRBV6-1 and TRBJ2-1; a possible D gene is TRBD1 (6 bases). Germline V gene sequence: CDR1 MNHNS, CDR2 SASEGT. The V and J ends lost 3 bases and 5 bases respectively, with 14 bases between them. This CDR3 is 15 amino acids long. CDR3 amino acids: CASSDYTGFDNEQFF. The CDR3 region has the DNA TGTGCCAGCAGTGATTATACAGGGTTTGACAATGAGCAGTTCTTC.

CDR3 amino acids: CASSPPQAGVGGNEQFF. In nucleotides, the CDR3 is TGTGCCAGCTCACCACCGCAAGCGGGAGTAGGGGGCAATGAGCAGTTCTTC. This rearrangement joins TRBV18 to TRBJ2-1, with TRBD2 matching over 8 bases. Per the germline V gene, CDR1 is KGHSH and CDR2 is LQKENI. J was trimmed by 6 bases and V by 0 bases; bases with no gene match: 10. The CDR3 covers 17 residues.

This chain links TRBV9 with TRBJ1-3; TRBD1 is a possible D gene (5 bases). The CDR3 contains 16 residues. Trimming took off 3 bases at V and 0 bases at J, with 13 bases between the two ends. Germline CDR1 reads SGDLS; CDR2 reads YYNGEE. CDR3 protein: CASSERGVGSGNTIYF. The CDR3 DNA reads TGTGCCAGCAGCGAGCGAGGGGTCGGCTCTGGAAACACCATATATTTT.

Written as DNA, the CDR3 is TGTGCCAGCAGTTTGGGGGGTTTCTACAATGAGCAGTTCTTC. It translates to CASSLGGFYNEQFF. The chain joins TRBV28 to TRBJ2-1; weak D call: TRBD2 (6 bases). From germline, CDR1 is MDHEN and CDR2 SYDVKM. This CDR3 contains 14 residues. Deletions cut 3 bases from V and 3 bases from J, with 9 bases between.

The chain is built from TRBV11-2 and TRBJ1-2; D perhaps matches TRBD1 (5 bases). The CDR3 is 13 residues long. CDR1 is SGHAT, CDR2 FQNNGV, per germline. V lost 1 base, J lost 8 bases, and 11 bases lay in between. The chain's CDR3 is CASSLASGQGYTF. The CDR3 region has the DNA TGTGCCAGCAGCTTAGCTTCGGGGCAAGGCTACACCTTC.

The J gene is TRBJ2-5, the V gene TRBV5-1, with D hard to call. Germline values: CDR1 SGHRS, CDR2 YFSETQ. The V and J ends lost 4 bases and 11 bases respectively, with 21 bases between them. This CDR3 comprises 14 residues. CDR3 DNA sequence: TGCGCCAGCAGCCCCGAACGGATTGGGCGAGAGCAGTACTTC. It specifies CASSPERIGREQYF. Together with reference TRBV5-1 and TRBJ2-5, the CDR3 gives the full variable domain: KAGVTQTPRYLIKTRGQQVTLSCSPISGHRSVSWYQQTPGQGLQFLFEYFSETQRNKGNFPGRFSGRQFSNSRSEMNVSTLELGDSALYLCASSPERIGREQYFGPGTRLLVL.

The chain uses TRBV6-4 and TRBJ1-1; 7 bases line up with TRBD1. There are 13 residues in the CDR3. J was trimmed by 6 bases and V by 3 bases; bases with no gene match: 4. Germline-derived CDR1 and CDR2 are MRHNA and SNTAGT. The chain's CDR3 is CASSEYRGAEAFF. Written as DNA, the CDR3 is TGTGCCAGCAGTGAATACAGGGGAGCTGAAGCTTTCTTT.

J is TRBJ2-1 and V is TRBV28; D may be TRBD2 (5 bases). Trimming pared 1 base from V and 3 bases from J, leaving 10 bases between. Germline-derived CDR1 and CDR2 are MDHEN and SYDVKM. This CDR3 spans 15 amino acids. CDR3 protein: CASSLSDWNYNEQFF. CDR3 nucleotides: TGTGCCAGCAGTTTATCGGACTGGAACTACAATGAGCAGTTCTTC. Complete variable domain (other parts from reference TRBV28 and TRBJ2-1): DVKVTQSSRYLVKRTGEKVFLECVQDMDHENMFWYRQDPGLGLRLIYFSYDVKMKEKGDIPEGYSVSREKKERFSLILESASTNQTSMYLCASSLSDWNYNEQFFGPGTRLTVL.

The CDR3 reads CASSPTGSDTQYF. The CDR3, as DNA: TGTGCCAGCAGCCCTACAGGGTCAGATACGCAGTATTTT. The chain recombines TRBV25-1 with TRBJ2-3, with D perhaps matching TRBD1 (6 bases). The germline V gene has CDR1 MGHDK and CDR2 SYGVNS. Trimming removed 6 bases from V and 4 bases from J, with 11 bases in between. The CDR3 is 13 amino acids.

Concerning this clone: Mismatch with germline at one junction end may stem from a read error. The V call is TRBV7-7, the J call TRBJ2-2, with D possibly matching TRBD2 (6 bases). This CDR3 region has 16 residues. CDR1 is SSHAT, CDR2 FNYEAQ, per germline (reference sequence). CDR3 region: CASSLIPGLNTGELFF. The CDR3 coding sequence is TGTGCTAGCAGCTTGATCCCGGGACTTAACACCGGGGAGCTGTTTTTT.

The chain recombines TRBV5-6 with TRBJ2-7; 10 bases match TRBD2. Germline lookup yields CDR1 SGHDT and CDR2 YYEEEE. The CDR3 is 14 amino acids. With V trimmed by 4 bases and J by 3 bases, 4 bases remained unmatched. The CDR3 sequence: CASSEGLALYEQYF. CDR3 DNA: TGTGCCAGCAGCGAGGGACTAGCGCTCTACGAGCAGTACTTC.

The chain combines TRBV2 with TRBJ2-5; 8 bases map to TRBD1. The J call may be incorrect, as the DNA end agrees better with TRBJ2-7. Germline CDR1 SNHLY, CDR2 FYNNEI. This CDR3 has 14 residues. CDR3 sequence: CASSGQGAGYEQYF. CDR3 DNA: TGTGCCAGCAGTGGGCAGGGGGCGGGTTACGAGCAGTACTTC.

The gene calls are TRBV6-4 and TRBJ2-7; 8 bases agree with TRBD2. Germline V gene sequence: CDR1 MRHNA, CDR2 SNTAGT. The CDR3 runs 13 residues. Trimming at V came to 10 bases and at J to 0 bases, leaving 5 bases not matched to a gene. CDR3 bases: TGTGCCAACGTAGCGGGACTCTCCTACGAGCAGTACTTC. Protein sequence: CANVAGLSYEQYF.

The chain uses TRBV11-2 and TRBJ1-5, with no clear D. V dropped 0 bases and J dropped 5 bases, with 11 bases sitting between them. Germline values: CDR1 SGHAT, CDR2 FQNNGV. This CDR3 has 15 amino acids. The CDR3 sequence: CASSLDYGRDQPQHF. CDR3 DNA sequence: TGTGCCAGCAGCTTAGATTACGGTCGAGATCAGCCCCAGCATTTT.

This chain links TRBV5-1 with TRBJ2-2; 9 bases fit TRBD2. The CDR3 spans 17 residues. From germline, CDR1 is SGHRS and CDR2 YFSETQ. V shed 4 bases, J shed 4 bases, and the junction held 11 bases outside the gene matches. DNA of the CDR3: TGCGCCAGCAGCGCCGCCGGGACTAGCATTGGCACCGGGGAGCTGTTTTTT. It is translated as CASSAAGTSIGTGELFF. Full variable domain (rest looked up from reference TRBV5-1 and TRBJ2-2): KAGVTQTPRYLIKTRGQQVTLSCSPISGHRSVSWYQQTPGQGLQFLFEYFSETQRNKGNFPGRFSGRQFSNSRSEMNVSTLELGDSALYLCASSAAGTSIGTGELFFGEGSRLTVL.

The CDR3 DNA follows: TGTGCCACCAGCGACCGTGGGATTCAAGAGACCCAGTACTTC. Translation gives CATSDRGIQETQYF. The chain uses TRBV15 and TRBJ2-5; D remains ambiguous. The germline V gene has CDR1 LNHNV and CDR2 YYDKDF (reference sequence). The CDR3 is made up of 14 amino acids. Between the trimmed V and J ends, which lost 5 bases and 2 bases, there was a span of 12 bases.

Worth noting for this clone: The sample holds other DNA sequences that translate to the same CDR3. The chain employs TRBV19 and TRBJ2-3; D is ambiguous. V was trimmed by 6 bases and J by 0 bases, leaving 10 bases between them. CDR1 and CDR2 (germline): LNHDA, SQIVND (reference sequence). This CDR3 comprises 14 residues. The CDR3 DNA follows: TGTGCCAGTAGCCGACTTGGGAGCACAGATACGCAGTATTTT. This sequence encodes CASSRLGSTDTQYF.

The chain carries TRBV19 and TRBJ2-5; 15 bases align to TRBD2. J lost 8 bases, V lost 8 bases, and 6 bases had no gene match. CDR1 LNHDA and CDR2 SQIVND come from the germline V gene (reference sequence). There are 14 residues in the CDR3. CDR3 in amino acids: CASRRTSGRATQYF. In DNA form, the CDR3 reads TGTGCCAGTCGTAGGACTAGCGGGAGGGCAACCCAGTACTTC.

The chain combines TRBV28 with TRBJ1-3, with unresolved D. This CDR3 spans 12 amino acids. Trimming removed 3 bases from V and 2 bases from J, with 2 bases in between. Germline CDR1 is MDHEN and CDR2 is SYDVKM. This chain's CDR3 is CASSLPGNTIYF. CDR3 sequence (DNA): TGTGCCAGCAGTTTGCCTGGAAACACCATATATTTT.